This T cell receptor beta chain was documented in a study of cytomegalovirus exposure and HLA in healthy donors (dated by TCRdb to 2015 to 2018). For the wider study: An earlier analysis of approximately 590 of the donors reported roughly 300 Gb of sequence data and some 120 million unique TCR beta sequences from about 179 million T cells. Approximately 300 gigabases of sequencing data and about 92 million unique TCR sequences made up an early release that covered roughly 670 HLA-typed donors. Of the approximately 400 genotyped donors, over 80% were placed in the genetic ancestry cluster associated with self-reported Caucasian donors. The aim of the study was to test whether cataloging public T cell receptors could identify signatures of past pathogen exposure. The study used immunosequencing to profile the T cell repertoires of 600 to 850 subjects and linked those repertoires to cytomegalovirus serostatus. A separate validation cohort of roughly 130 different subjects was used in addition to the approximately 640-subject first cohort. To predict cytomegalovirus infection status, the study brought together high-throughput TCR immunosequencing, statistical association of individual TCRs with disease status, and machine learning. A later analysis re-analyzed previously published TCR beta repertoires from approximately 670 donors and added high-resolution HLA genotyping to study TCR occurrence patterns. Rather than using new phenotypic data, the later analysis identified candidate immune exposures from TCR beta sequences and from how often those sequences occurred across donors. An earlier analysis of approximately 640 of the donors applied high-throughput TCR beta sequencing to assess whether each TCR beta V gene segment acted as functional or pseudogenic. Alongside the repertoire data, information on donor age, sex, ethnicity and CMV serostatus was compiled. Genome-wide SNP genotypes for about 65% of the roughly 670 donors were used in a later genetic analysis, which treated that subset as a discovery cohort. Every repertoire in the discovery cohort had been generated on one and the same sequencing platform. Class I and class II HLA loci were covered by the typing at four-digit resolution. Typing coverage differed by locus: A, B, C, DRB1 and DQB1 were typed in roughly 629-630 donors, DQA1 in 522, DPA1 in 600 to 610, and DPB1 in 450 to 480. Five DR-DQ haplotypes were treated as single units for association and clustering because of strong linkage in the cohort. On average, over 200,000 unique TCR beta nucleotide sequences were sequenced per donor among more than 350 genotyped donors of the cohort, with around 19% of those sequences being non-productive. Points the paper makes about the study in general: A further reported finding was that TCR beta sequences accurately predicted the HLA-A and HLA-B alleles for most subjects in the first cohort. A later genetic analysis associated a missense DCLRE1C variant with V-gene and J-gene trimming of TCR beta chains, and an independent cohort replicated the association. While some public TCRs were present in many individuals, most TCR sequences turned up only very rarely across donors. Because HLA typing was unavailable for some donors at each locus, only the typed subset was used in association tests. In an earlier analysis of more than 500 of the donors, most TCR beta V segments appeared in productive rearrangements about 87% or about 30% of the time, broadly matching IMGT annotations. The presence/absence analyses assumed that sequencing depth was roughly uniform across donors, and that assumption may not be true. Because counts were too low, about 15 rarely observed V segments, including chromosome 9 orphons, were left out of the earlier analysis of some 600 of the donors. The classifier was reported to diagnose cytomegalovirus status with high specificity and sensitivity in both the original cohort and the validation cohort. According to a later analysis, TCR association rates differed among HLA loci, with DRB1 alleles showing the most associated TCRs and HLA-C alleles showing the fewest. According to a later analysis, parvovirus B19, influenza, CMV and Epstein-Barr virus appeared linked to several top co-occurrence clusters. In a later analysis, HLA-associated TCR beta chains showed more clonal expansion and lower generation probabilities than non-associated chains that were equally common. In vitro tests confirmed that three of the cytomegalovirus-associated TCR beta chains recognize cytomegalovirus antigens. According to a later analysis, most CMV-associated TCR beta chains appeared to be HLA-restricted, and the HLA associations seemed to be driven largely by CMV exposure. At a false discovery rate of 0.05, a later analysis linked about 17,000 TCR beta sequences to specific HLA alleles. Correlated functional status among segregating V segments might be attributable to linkage disequilibrium, but an unknown experimental factor could not be ruled out. Some IMGT-functional V segments, including TRBV6-2 and TRBV6-3, could not be distinguished by the 87-base-pair reads and were therefore excluded. This cohort had only TCR beta chains sequenced, and the lack of alpha or paired-chain data limited which features could be detected. According to the authors, the approach could potentially be generalized to other disease states and immunological phenotypes. The sequencing pipeline was judged likely to have produced a cluster of highly shared sequence variants as a technical artifact. When HLA alleles, especially DR and DQ, strongly co-occurred, attributing TCR associations to individual alleles was difficult. Compared with the 666-donor mean, donors in an Asian-associated ancestry cluster had fewer N-insertions in productive TCRs, according to a later genetic analysis. Immune exposure information for the cohort was limited to CMV serostatus. In the study, approximately 160 TCR beta chains were listed as associated with cytomegalovirus.

In total, 600 or so healthy bone marrow donors made up the cohort. Cohort members were all nominally healthy when sampled, although unrecorded immune exposures were likely present. The donor was CMV seronegative and was included in the group of over 300 seronegative cohort members. Each donor provided a peripheral blood sample, and peripheral blood mononuclear cells were used for TCR beta sequencing. The Qiagen DNeasy Blood Extraction Kit was used to extract genomic DNA from the blood cell samples. Measured from the cysteine to the phenylalanine, the CDR3 is 14 residues long. The read is trimmed to its CDR3 DNA, 42 bases read in frame from base 1. The junction shows trimming of 2 bases on V and 0 bases on J, plus 9 bases between the germline ends. Per the germline V gene, SGHRS is the CDR1 and YFSETQ is the CDR2. Turning to this clone: There is no known antigen for this receptor. Base qualities are not at hand, and no much larger clone is one base apart.

Library preparation used the immunoSEQ multiplex PCR assay. For the multiplex PCR, a mixture combining 60 forward primers for TCR Vbeta segments and 13 reverse primers for TCR Jbeta segments was used. The CDR3 region of rearranged TCR beta genes was amplified from genomic DNA with a multiplex PCR assay. The Illumina HiSeq System was used to sequence the amplified TCR beta libraries as 87-base-pair reads. As for the authors' bioinformatics: In a later analysis, around 80 million unique TCR beta chains were counted across the 500 to 850 repertoires, and roughly 11 million of these chains were shared by at least two donors. Raw reads were error-corrected and collapsed into unique sequences with a nearest-neighbor algorithm that merged closely related sequences to remove PCR and sequencing errors. Alignment of CDR3 sequences to IMGT reference sequences was used to assign V, D and J gene segments. For a sequence to be retained, a match of at least six nucleotides was required to both a V gene segment and a J gene segment. Rearrangements were classified as productive when the CDR3 lacked stop codons and remained in frame with V and J, and all other rearrangements were classified as non-productive. Following IMGT convention, CDR3 was defined as the stretch from the second conserved V-encoded cysteine up to the conserved J-encoded phenylalanine. Sequences without an unambiguous match to a single V gene segment were excluded from the earlier analysis of over 500 of the donors. An earlier analysis of fewer than 750 of the donors called V segments functional above 56.7% productive rearrangements and segregating when the between-donor standard deviation exceeded 5%. To diagnose cytomegalovirus status from the catalog of TCR beta chain sequences, a statistical classification framework was built. In a later analysis, TCR nucleotide sequences were compared against IMGT/GENE-DB human TR gene sequences so that V and J genes could be assigned. A later analysis assigned CDR3 sequences and most-parsimonious VDJ recombination scenarios with the TCRdist pipeline. In a later analysis, each TCR beta chain was defined by its CDR3 amino acid sequence together with its V-gene family, and reads lacking a unique V-gene family were excluded. As a way to deal with suspected cross-contamination and a sequencing artifact, a later analysis dropped roughly 620 nucleotide sequences that were highly shared and had low generation probability. In a later analysis, a clonal expansion index was calculated for each public chain from normalized within-repertoire ranks of inferred template counts. In a later analysis, generation probabilities were computed with a VDJ recombination model fitted to out-of-frame rearrangements, and the resulting probabilities were checked against IGoR. A later analysis scored TCR-TCR, TCR-HLA and TCR-CMV co-occurrence with hypergeometric tests, applying a repertoire-size bias correction to TCR pairs. To estimate false discovery rates, a later analysis permuted the HLA or CMV assignments 20 times. In a later analysis, co-occurring TCRs were grouped with DBSCAN, and TCRdist sequence similarity was added when clustering was performed within HLA-allele-positive subsets. Repertoires with fewer than 30,000 or more than 120,000 public chains were left out of co-occurrence clustering, as were five repertoires with anomalous nucleotide sharing. In TCRdb, the immuneACCESS table is reduced to in-frame sequences with V and J assigned. These tables do not hold every clone; where another copy was compared, an unresolved V gene accounts for under half, and the others remain unexplained. Clone size and V and J calls were adopted from that table, with D and trimming inferred from the DNA. The sample records around 200,000 clones, about 88% of which are singletons. The ten biggest clones cover around 0.3% of the sample.

The rearranged chain carries TRBV5-1 and TRBJ2-7; TRBD2 is possibly the D segment (7 matching bases). Specimen: PBMCs. The source of this sequence is a woman aged 25 to 39 in good health and CMV-seronegative. The CDR3 amino acid sequence is: CASSFGGLSYEQYF. The sequenced DNA is TGCGCCAGCAGCTTCGGGGGGCTCTCCTACGAGCAGTACTTC.